This T cell receptor beta chain was retrieved from a study of blood T cells in healthy people across ages. Study as a whole: Capture by template switching was about one barcoded beta molecule per two T cells. General study findings and limits: With donor CMV status unknown, expanded clonotype changes were possibly confounded. A roughly linear age-dependent decrease characterized TCR beta diversity per million T cells.

There are many counts of this clonotype. The antigen is undetermined. PCR was performed a second time for roughly 7 to 12 cycles using a sample-barcoded 5' primer and a J-beta primer mix. TCRdb reprocessed the 5' RACE reads via MiXCR and lists one record per CDR3 protein. Here the sample spans around 900,000 distinct CDR3 sequences, about 30% being singletons. CDR1 MNHNS and CDR2 SASEGT come from the germline V gene. V shed 8 bases and J 8 bases; nucleotides not matched to a gene: 8. CDR3 length: 14 residues. The V gene is TRBV6-1, the J gene TRBJ1-6; TRBD1 agrees at 8 bases. The sample was blood. The clonotype was recovered from a woman of 80 years or more in good health. The CDR3 region is CASGDRGQDSPLHF. CDR3 sequence (DNA): TGTGCCAGCGGAGACAGGGGTCAGGATTCACCCCTCCACTTT.